This TCR beta chain was profiled in a study of blood T cell repertoires in COVID-19. About the research overall: Specimens from acute and convalescent COVID-19 originated in the United States, Italy and Spain.

Trimming at V came to 2 bases and at J to 9 bases, leaving 2 bases not matched to a gene. The CDR3 sequence is 14 residues long. Per germline, CDR1 MGHRA and CDR2 YSYEKL. Generated by immunoSEQ multiplex PCR, the TCRdb table keeps only in-frame clones and is missing some. The data hold almost 55,000 clones, with roughly 80% observed a single time. V gene TRBV4-1 combines with J gene TRBJ2-1, with TRBD2 matching over 12 bases. The source of this sequence is a man aged 45-65 years with acute or convalescent COVID-19. The sequencing sample was made of peripheral blood. The CDR3 DNA sequence: TGCGCCAGCAGCCAAATGACTAGCGGGGGTGAGCAGTTCTTC. It codes for CASSQMTSGGEQFF.